This T cell receptor (beta chain) is from a study of blood T cells in healthy people across ages. Broader study findings: Measured against age, TCR beta diversity per million T cells decreased in a roughly linear manner.

The germline V and J ends were trimmed by 3 bases and 0 bases, with 10 bases remaining between them. The CDR3 spans 14 residues. Germline V CDR1 and CDR2: DFQATT, SNEGSKA (reference sequence). This clonotype has more than one count but fewer than ten. Its antigen is currently unknown. Primed by a sample-barcoded 5' primer and a J-beta primer mix, a second PCR proceeded for about 6 to 12 cycles. TCRdb re-derived calls from the 5' RACE reads in MiXCR, one entry per CDR3 protein. Among 1,500,000 or so distinct CDR3 sequences listed, roughly 43% were seen once. This receptor was taken from a young woman in good health. The source material was blood. V is TRBV20-1 and J is TRBJ2-3; D may be TRBD2 (6 bases). CDR3 region: CSASPSASTDTQYF. The CDR3 bases are TGCAGTGCTAGTCCTAGCGCTAGCACAGATACGCAGTATTTT.